A single T cell receptor (beta chain) is shown here with its context. Looked up from germline, CDR1 is SGHRS and CDR2 is YFSETQ. The CDR3 totals 15 residues. V lost 0 bases and J lost 1, with 10 bases in between. The sample belongs to a study of technical replicates of blood from several donors. Sequencing used immunoSEQ multiplex PCR; TCRdb keeps in-frame clones, though not all of them. The table lists under 15,000 clones, approximately 79% of them singletons, with 13% to 15% in the top ten. The sample comprised PBMCs. The clonotype originates from a human donor in good health. V is TRBV5-1 and J is TRBJ1-1; tentative D call: TRBD1 (6 bases). Here the CDR3 reads CASSLVGQPNTEAFF. The CDR3 coding sequence is TGCGCCAGCAGCTTGGTCGGACAGCCGAACACTGAAGCTTTCTTT.